What follows are 25 T cell receptor beta chains derived from one specimen sequenced in a study of cytomegalovirus exposure and HLA in healthy donors. The PCR made use of 60 Vbeta and 13 Jbeta primers. TCRdb's copy holds only in-frame clones and misses some; the assay was immunoSEQ multiplex PCR. The table shows 95,000 to 150,000 clones, with approximately 79% occurring only once. The sequenced material came from PBMCs. The receptors stem from a man aged 25-45 years in good health and CMV-seronegative.

The chain uses TRBV9 and TRBJ1-1, with TRBD1 identical over 8 bases. Losses at the gene ends were 4 bases for V and 5 bases for J; bases not matched to a gene: 4. This CDR3 contains 13 residues. Germline CDR1 reads SGDLS; CDR2 reads YYNGEE. The CDR3 is CASSMDRETEAFF. The DNA of the CDR3 is TGTGCCAGCAGCATGGACAGGGAAACTGAAGCTTTCTTT.

The chain has TRBV19 and TRBJ1-4, with D perhaps TRBD1 (6 bases). Trimming stripped 6 bases from V and 0 bases from J, with 8 bases between. CDR1 and CDR2 (germline): LNHDA, SQIVND (reference sequence). CDR3 length: 14 amino acids. The CDR3 here is CASRKGATNEKLFF. As DNA, the CDR3 is TGTGCCAGTAGAAAGGGGGCAACTAATGAAAAACTGTTTTTT.

The genes are TRBV4-1 and TRBJ1-6; D perhaps matches TRBD1 (6 bases). CDR3 length: 15 residues. Germline V gene sequence: CDR1 MGHRA, CDR2 YSYEKL. The ends were cut back, 7 bases at V and 8 bases at J, with 18 bases in the middle. DNA of the CDR3: TGCGCCAGCAAACGCCAGCAGGGGTCCGATTCACCCCTCCACTTT. It specifies CASKRQQGSDSPLHF.

Here the CDR3 DNA reads TGTGCCAGCAGCTCACAGGGGAGAGGACTCACAGATACGCAGTATTTT. Amino acids: CASSSQGRGLTDTQYF. This chain joins TRBV7-2 and TRBJ2-3; TRBD1 agrees at 7 bases. V shed 4 bases and J 2 bases; nucleotides not matched to a gene: 9. CDR1 and CDR2 from the germline V gene are SGHTA and FQGNSA. The CDR3 is 16 residues long.

The genes are TRBV7-9 and TRBJ2-1, with 9 bases matching TRBD1. Unmatched junction bases numbered 9, after V lost 2 bases and J lost 7 bases. This CDR3 has 16 amino acids. Germline V CDR1 and CDR2: SEHNR, FQNEAQ (reference sequence). The CDR3 loop is CASSLRGRTGENEQFF. DNA of the CDR3: TGTGCCAGCAGCTTACGGGGAAGGACAGGGGAGAATGAGCAGTTCTTC.

V gene TRBV14 combines with J gene TRBJ1-2, with a tentative D call TRBD1 (6 bases). Germline CDR1 is SGHDN and CDR2 is FVKESK. The CDR3 has 13 amino acids. The germline V and J ends were trimmed by 6 bases and 5 bases, with 13 bases remaining between them. CDR3 amino acids: CASSPDRAYGYTF. The CDR3 bases are TGTGCCAGCAGTCCGGACAGAGCTTATGGCTACACCTTC. The whole variable domain, remainder taken from reference TRBV14 and TRBJ1-2, is EAGVTQFPSHSVIEKGQTVTLRCDPISGHDNLYWYRRVMGKEIKFLLHFVKESKQDESGMPNNRFLAERTGGTYSTLKVQPAELEDSGVYFCASSPDRAYGYTFGSGTRLTVV.

DNA of the CDR3: TGTGCCAGCAGCCAGCAGGACTCCCTCACAGATACGCAGTATTTT. It yields the protein CASSQQDSLTDTQYF. V usage is TRBV5-8 and J usage is TRBJ2-3; D might be TRBD2 (5 bases). CDR3 length: 15 amino acids. Trimming took 4 bases from V and 2 from J, leaving 14 bases between them. The germline gives CDR1 SGHTS, CDR2 YDEGEE.

The rearrangement uses TRBV2 and TRBJ2-7; 8 bases are a match to TRBD1. The V and J ends lost 10 bases and 5 bases, in that order; junction bases with no gene match: 7. The CDR3 is 12 residues long. Germline CDR1 is SNHLY and CDR2 is FYNNEI. DNA for the CDR3: TGTGCCATCCGGACAGGGCCCCACGAGCAGTACTTC. Residues: CAIRTGPHEQYF.

The chain uses TRBV5-1 and TRBJ2-3; perhaps TRBD1 as D (6 bases). This CDR3 is built from 16 residues. V gave up 4 bases and J gave up 0 bases, with 15 bases separating them. The germline V gene encodes CDR1 SGHRS and CDR2 YFSETQ. The CDR3 bases are TGCGCCAGCAGCCAAGTAATGACAGGTAGCACAGATACGCAGTATTTT. Amino acid sequence: CASSQVMTGSTDTQYF.

Only a few counts were recorded for this clone. This sequence joins TRBV27 and TRBJ2-7; TRBD1 aligns across 8 bases. The CDR3 is 16 residues long. V lost 5 bases, J lost 1 base, and 10 bases stayed unmatched. Looked up from germline, CDR1 is MNHEY and CDR2 is SMNVEV (reference sequence). The CDR3 is CASSPLGGTGSYEQYF. CDR3 DNA: TGTGCCAGCAGTCCTCTTGGGGGGACAGGATCCTACGAGCAGTACTTC.

V gene TRBV27 combines with J gene TRBJ2-7; 7 bases match TRBD1. Losses at the gene ends were 6 bases for V and 0 bases for J; bases not matched to a gene: 5. The CDR3 extends over 14 amino acids. Germline CDR1 MNHEY, CDR2 SMNVEV (reference sequence). In DNA, the CDR3 is TGTGCCAGCAGCATGGACAGGAGCTCCTACGAGCAGTACTTC. Protein: CASSMDRSSYEQYF.

The chain carries TRBV7-9 and TRBJ1-2; 8 bases match TRBD1. Trimming at V came to 5 bases and at J to 8 bases, leaving 7 bases not matched to a gene. In germline, CDR1 is SEHNR, CDR2 FQNEAQ (reference sequence). The CDR3 has 13 amino acids. CDR3 sequence (DNA): TGTGCCAGCAGCGGGGACAGGTCGGGAGGCTACACCTTC. It codes for CASSGDRSGGYTF.

V usage is TRBV9 and J usage is TRBJ2-7; 9 bases are shared with TRBD1. Trimming took 3 bases from V and 6 from J; bases not matched to a gene: 7. Per germline, CDR1 SGDLS and CDR2 YYNGEE. The CDR3 runs to 14 residues. CDR3 DNA: TGTGCCAGCAGCGCGGGACAGGGTTTGGCCGAGCAGTACTTC. This encodes CASSAGQGLAEQYF.

The chain carries TRBV6-5 and TRBJ2-7, with a possible D match to TRBD1 (6 bases). The V end was cut by 2 bases, the J end by 3 bases, with 14 bases between. Germline-derived CDR1 and CDR2 are MNHEY and SVGAGI. This CDR3 spans 15 amino acids. The chain's CDR3 is CASSYVQGIYYEQYF. The CDR3 nucleotides are TGTGCCAGCAGTTACGTACAGGGAATCTACTACGAGCAGTACTTC.

V gene TRBV10-1 combines with J gene TRBJ2-2; D perhaps matches TRBD2 (6 bases). CDR1 and CDR2 (germline): WNHNN, SYGVQD (reference sequence). Trimming left V 6 bases short and J 6 bases short, with 11 bases between. The CDR3 consists of 13 residues. CDR3 DNA: TGCGCCAGCAGCCCTGGGACTTCCGGGGAGCTGTTTTTT. Translating it yields CASSPGTSGELFF.

The chain couples TRBV4-3 to TRBJ1-1; possible D gene TRBD1, 5 bases. V was clipped by 2 bases and J by 3 bases, with 10 bases between them. CDR1 and CDR2 from the germline V gene are LGHNA and YSLEER. The CDR3 is 14 residues long. Written as DNA, the CDR3 is TGCGCCAGCAGCCAAAAAGGGGCCGACACTGAAGCTTTCTTT. This gives the protein CASSQKGADTEAFF.

The chain is built from TRBV19 and TRBJ2-1, with TRBD1 matching over 10 bases. CDR3 length: 15 residues. Germline V lookup: CDR1 LNHDA, CDR2 SQIVND (reference sequence). The J segment lost 8 bases and the V segment lost 4 bases, leaving 8 bases of the junction unmatched. The CDR3: CASSTGTGANDEQFF. CDR3 in DNA: TGTGCCAGTAGTACCGGGACAGGGGCTAACGATGAGCAGTTCTTC.

There are a few counts of this clone. Other DNA sequences in the same sample also yield this CDR3. The chain is built from TRBV6-6 and TRBJ2-7; D unresolved. CDR3 size: 14 residues. The V end lost 6 bases, the J end lost 4 bases, and 16 bases lay between the germline ends. The germline V gene encodes CDR1 MNHNY and CDR2 SVGAGI (reference sequence). The DNA for the CDR3 is TGTGCCAGCAGCAACGAGAAGGCGGCATACGAGCAGTACTTC. Translating it yields CASSNEKAAYEQYF.

J is TRBJ1-6 and V is TRBV27; 8 positions agree with TRBD1. The CDR3 has 15 residues. CDR1 is MNHEY and CDR2 is SMNVEV in the germline V gene (reference sequence). The J segment lost 8 bases and the V segment lost 0 bases, leaving 3 bases of the junction unmatched. CDR3 bases: TGTGCCAGCAGTTTATCCCAGGGGGCGGATTCACCCCTCCACTTT. Translated, it gives CASSLSQGADSPLHF.

The J gene is TRBJ2-1, the V gene TRBV27; TRBD2 agrees at 11 bases. This CDR3 has 14 amino acids. The germline V gene has CDR1 MNHEY and CDR2 SMNVEV (reference sequence). Trimming removed 2 bases from V and 6 bases from J; junction bases left unmatched: 0. The CDR3 nucleotides read TGTGCCAGCAGTTTACTAGCGGGGGGCAATGAGCAGTTCTTC. Translated: CASSLLAGGNEQFF.

The CDR3 sequence is CASRELRGGPDTQYF. CDR3 nucleotides: TGTGCCAGTAGGGAACTCCGGGGGGGCCCAGATACGCAGTATTTT. The chain joins TRBV19 to TRBJ2-3; TRBD2 aligns across 8 bases. The CDR3 runs 15 residues. Losses at the gene ends were 6 bases for V and 4 bases for J; bases not matched to a gene: 9. In germline, CDR1 is LNHDA, CDR2 SQIVND (reference sequence).

The chain couples TRBV4-1 to TRBJ2-3; possibly TRBD1 for D (5 bases). V was trimmed by 2 bases and J by 0 bases, leaving 12 bases between them. The CDR3 has 16 residues. Germline-derived CDR1 and CDR2 are MGHRA and YSYEKL. Written as DNA, the CDR3 is TGCGCCAGCAGCCAAATAGGGGTGGGGAGCACAGATACGCAGTATTTT. Its translation: CASSQIGVGSTDTQYF.

The V and J genes are TRBV5-1 and TRBJ2-5, with D perhaps TRBD2 (7 bases). Germline V lookup: CDR1 SGHRS, CDR2 YFSETQ. The V and J ends lost 6 bases and 3 bases respectively, with 21 bases between them. This CDR3 spans 16 amino acids. Here the CDR3 reads CASNPMGGASEETQYF. CDR3 nucleotide sequence: TGCGCCAGCAACCCGATGGGGGGGGCAAGTGAAGAGACCCAGTACTTC.

This sequence joins TRBV7-2 and TRBJ1-1, with D perhaps TRBD1 (5 bases). Germline loops: CDR1 SGHTA, CDR2 FQGNSA. The ends were cut back, 2 bases at V and 5 bases at J, with 15 bases in the middle. This CDR3 comprises 15 residues. The CDR3 protein is CASSLMPGVGTEAFF. Written as DNA, the CDR3 is TGTGCCAGCAGCTTAATGCCGGGGGTAGGGACTGAAGCTTTCTTT.

The rearrangement links TRBV6-5 to TRBJ1-2; 7 bases match TRBD1. V lost 6 bases and J lost 3; bases outside the gene matches: 10. Germline lookup yields CDR1 MNHEY and CDR2 SVGAGI. The CDR3 has 15 residues. CDR3 bases: TGTGCCAGCAGCCCGTGGGACAGAGGCCACTATGGCTACACCTTC. Translation gives CASSPWDRGHYGYTF.